The 8 T cell receptor beta chains in this list originate from one sample, sequenced in a study of Ad26.COV2.S vaccination and SARS-CoV-2 variants. Some clones are missing from TCRdb's copy, which holds only in-frame ones; the method was immunoSEQ multiplex PCR. The sample has approximately 480,000 clones; roughly 85% are singletons. Treatment defined: some 20 received Ad26.COV2.S at low or high dose, single or two shots; roughly five received placebo; per-sample allocation not given. It was on day 63 after the first vaccine or placebo injection that samples were taken. Source: peripheral blood, taken in a trial of Ad26.COV2.S vaccine versus placebo. These receptors were obtained from a person aged 18 to 65 who received the Ad26.COV2.S COVID-19 vaccine or a placebo.

Here the CDR3 reads CASSPHGGGAGGYTF. The CDR3, as DNA: TGTGCCAGCAGCCCACACGGAGGGGGGGCCGGGGGCTACACCTTC. This rearrangement joins TRBV7-2 to TRBJ1-2; tentative D call: TRBD1 (6 bases). V was shortened by 5 bases and J by 8 bases, with 21 bases between the two germline ends. The CDR3 is made up of 15 amino acids. Germline V gives CDR1 SGHTA, CDR2 FQGNSA.

This chain links TRBV18 with TRBJ2-2, with D maybe TRBD1 (5 bases). CDR3 length equals 16 residues. V was clipped by 0 bases and J by 6 bases, with 14 bases between them. The germline CDR1 and CDR2 sequences are KGHSH and LQKENI. Written as DNA, the CDR3 is TGTGCCAGCTCACCACCCGAGAACAGGCCCTCCGGGGAGCTGTTTTTT. Protein product: CASSPPENRPSGELFF.

This clone came up a few times. V is TRBV6-5 and J is TRBJ2-7, with 8 bases lining up with TRBD2. Trimming at V came to 6 bases and at J to 6 bases, leaving 4 bases not matched to a gene. The germline V gene has CDR1 MNHEY and CDR2 SVGAGI. The CDR3 totals 12 residues. The CDR3 DNA reads TGTGCCAGCAGGACAACTAGCGGCGAGCAGTACTTC. As protein: CASRTTSGEQYF.

CDR3 DNA sequence: TGCGCCAGCAGATCTCAACCAGGACTTGGAAACATTCAGTACTTC. Its translation: CASRSQPGLGNIQYF. This sequence joins TRBV5-1 and TRBJ2-4, with a tentative D call TRBD2 (5 bases). Germline V gene lookup returns CDR1 SGHRS and CDR2 YFSETQ. This CDR3 contains 15 residues. Trimming removed 5 bases from V and 6 bases from J, with 18 bases in between. The entire variable domain, with the rest obtained from reference TRBV5-1 and TRBJ2-4, is as follows: KAGVTQTPRYLIKTRGQQVTLSCSPISGHRSVSWYQQTPGQGLQFLFEYFSETQRNKGNFPGRFSGRQFSNSRSEMNVSTLELGDSALYLCASRSQPGLGNIQYFGAGTRLSVL.

The rearrangement joins TRBV27 to TRBJ1-6; D is unresolved. V was trimmed by 6 bases and J by 9 bases, leaving 12 bases between them. The CDR3 consists of 13 residues. Germline V gene data show CDR1 as MNHEY and CDR2 as SMNVEV (reference sequence). As DNA, the CDR3 is TGTGCCAGCAGCCCCTGGACGGGTTCACCCCTCCACTTT. Protein sequence: CASSPWTGSPLHF.

At least ten counts were recorded for this clone. The chain combines TRBV19 with TRBJ2-1, with D tentatively TRBD2 (7 bases). Trimming took 6 bases from V and 10 from J, leaving 19 bases between them. Germline CDR1 LNHDA, CDR2 SQIVND (reference sequence). The CDR3 is 14 residues long. The CDR3, as DNA: TGTGCCAGTAGGACCGCGGGGGCGCCGGGCGAGCAGTTCTTC. As protein: CASRTAGAPGEQFF.

This chain uses TRBV18 with TRBJ1-1; no reliable D call. Germline V gene lookup returns CDR1 KGHSH and CDR2 LQKENI. CDR3 length: 16 residues. Trimming cost V 0 bases and J 6 bases, with 17 bases left between them. The CDR3 DNA follows: TGTGCCAGCTCACCACCTTCGGGAGCCGGTGGGGCTGAAGCTTTCTTT. Its translation is CASSPPSGAGGAEAFF.

CDR3 coding DNA: TGTGCCAGCAGCTTAGGTCTTGGGAAGACGGGGAACACCGGGGAGCTGTTTTTT. Translated, it gives CASSLGLGKTGNTGELFF. This chain uses TRBV7-9 with TRBJ2-2; no clear D. Germline loops: CDR1 SEHNR, CDR2 FQNEAQ (reference sequence). Between the trimmed V and J ends, which lost 1 base and 1 base, there was a span of 16 bases. CDR3 size: 18 residues.